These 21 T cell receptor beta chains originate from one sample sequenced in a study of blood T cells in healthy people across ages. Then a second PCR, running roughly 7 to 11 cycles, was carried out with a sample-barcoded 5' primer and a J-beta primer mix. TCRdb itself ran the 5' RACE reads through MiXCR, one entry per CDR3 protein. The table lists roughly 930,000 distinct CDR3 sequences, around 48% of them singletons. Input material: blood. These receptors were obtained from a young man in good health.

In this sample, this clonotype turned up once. The CDR3 bases are TGTGCCAGCAGCTTAGTCGTCGGCAACCTCAACACTGAAGCTTTCTTT. This encodes CASSLVVGNLNTEAFF. The gene calls are TRBV7-2 and TRBJ1-1; D is uncertain. CDR3 size: 16 residues. V dropped 1 base and J dropped 2 bases, with 14 bases sitting between them. From germline, CDR1 is SGHTA and CDR2 FQGNSA.

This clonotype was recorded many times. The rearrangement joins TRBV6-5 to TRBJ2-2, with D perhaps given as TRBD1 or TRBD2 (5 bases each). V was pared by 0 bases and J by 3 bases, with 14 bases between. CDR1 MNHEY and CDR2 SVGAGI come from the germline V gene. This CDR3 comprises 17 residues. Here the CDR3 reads CASSYSAGTDYTGELFF. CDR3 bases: TGTGCCAGCAGTTACTCGGCCGGGACGGACTACACCGGGGAGCTGTTTTTT.

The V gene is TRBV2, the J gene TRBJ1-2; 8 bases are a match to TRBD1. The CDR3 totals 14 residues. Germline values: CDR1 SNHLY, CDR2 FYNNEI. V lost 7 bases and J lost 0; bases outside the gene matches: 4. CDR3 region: CASTGQGPNYGYTF. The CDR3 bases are TGTGCCAGCACCGGACAGGGCCCTAACTATGGCTACACCTTC.

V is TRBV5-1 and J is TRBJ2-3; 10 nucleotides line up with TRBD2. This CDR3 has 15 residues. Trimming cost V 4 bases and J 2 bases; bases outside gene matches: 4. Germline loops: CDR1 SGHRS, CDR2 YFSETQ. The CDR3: CASSVAGGTTDTQYF. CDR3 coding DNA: TGCGCCAGCAGCGTAGCGGGGGGAACCACAGATACGCAGTATTTT. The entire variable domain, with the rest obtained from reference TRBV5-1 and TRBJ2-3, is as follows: KAGVTQTPRYLIKTRGQQVTLSCSPISGHRSVSWYQQTPGQGLQFLFEYFSETQRNKGNFPGRFSGRQFSNSRSEMNVSTLELGDSALYLCASSVAGGTTDTQYFGPGTRLTVL.

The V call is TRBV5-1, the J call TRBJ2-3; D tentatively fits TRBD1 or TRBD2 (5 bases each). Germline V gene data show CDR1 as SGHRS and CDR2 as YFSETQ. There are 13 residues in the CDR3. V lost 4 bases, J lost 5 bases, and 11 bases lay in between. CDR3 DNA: TGCGCCAGCAGCCATTGGGACGGAGATACGCAGTATTTT. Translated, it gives CASSHWDGDTQYF.

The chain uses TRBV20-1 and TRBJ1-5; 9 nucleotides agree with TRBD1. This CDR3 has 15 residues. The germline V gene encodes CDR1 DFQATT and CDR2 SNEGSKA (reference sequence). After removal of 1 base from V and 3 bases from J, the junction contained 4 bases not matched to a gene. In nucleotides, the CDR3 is TGCAGTGCTAGAGTAACAGGGGGCAACAATCAGCCCCAGCATTTT. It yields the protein CSARVTGGNNQPQHF.

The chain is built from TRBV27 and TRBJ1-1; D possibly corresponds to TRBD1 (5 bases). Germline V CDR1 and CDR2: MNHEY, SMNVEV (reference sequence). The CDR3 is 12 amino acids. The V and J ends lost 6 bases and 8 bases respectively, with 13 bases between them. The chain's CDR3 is CASSPFRDEAFF. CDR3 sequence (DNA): TGTGCCAGCAGCCCCTTCCGGGACGAAGCTTTCTTT.

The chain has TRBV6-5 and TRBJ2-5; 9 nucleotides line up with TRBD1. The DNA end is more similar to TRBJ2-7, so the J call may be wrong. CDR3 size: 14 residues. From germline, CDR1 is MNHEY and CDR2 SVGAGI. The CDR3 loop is CASMLDRGAYEQYF. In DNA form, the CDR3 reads TGTGCCAGCATGCTTGACAGGGGGGCCTACGAGCAGTACTTC.

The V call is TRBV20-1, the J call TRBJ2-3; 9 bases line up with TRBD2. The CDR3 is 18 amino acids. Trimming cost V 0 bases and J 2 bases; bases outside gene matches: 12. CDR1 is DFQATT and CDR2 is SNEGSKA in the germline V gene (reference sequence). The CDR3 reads CSARDSTRSGGNTDTQYF. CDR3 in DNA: TGCAGTGCTAGAGACTCAACGAGGAGCGGGGGGAACACAGATACGCAGTATTTT.

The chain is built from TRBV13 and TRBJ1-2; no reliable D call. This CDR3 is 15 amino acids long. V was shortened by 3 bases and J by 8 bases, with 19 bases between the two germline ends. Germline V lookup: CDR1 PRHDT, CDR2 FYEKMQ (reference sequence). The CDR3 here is CASSFSAEPGKGYTF. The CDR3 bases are TGTGCCAGCAGCTTTTCCGCGGAGCCCGGTAAAGGCTACACCTTC. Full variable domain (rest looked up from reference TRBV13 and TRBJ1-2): AAGVIQSPRHLIKEKRETATLKCYPIPRHDTVYWYQQGPGQDPQFLISFYEKMQSDKGSIPDRFSAQQFSDYHSELNMSSLELGDSALYFCASSFSAEPGKGYTFGSGTRLTVV.

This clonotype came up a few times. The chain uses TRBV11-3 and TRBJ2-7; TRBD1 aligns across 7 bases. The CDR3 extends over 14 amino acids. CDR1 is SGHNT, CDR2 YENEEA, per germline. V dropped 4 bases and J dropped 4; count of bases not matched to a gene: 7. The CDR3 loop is CASSSLDRVYEQYF. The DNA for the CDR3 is TGTGCCAGCAGCTCACTTGACAGGGTATACGAGCAGTACTTC.

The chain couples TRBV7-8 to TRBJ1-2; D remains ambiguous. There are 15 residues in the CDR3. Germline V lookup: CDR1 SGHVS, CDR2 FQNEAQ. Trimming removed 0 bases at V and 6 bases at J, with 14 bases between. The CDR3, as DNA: TGTGCCAGCAGCTTAGCGGGCCCGGGTCCAAATGGCTACACCTTC. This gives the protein CASSLAGPGPNGYTF.

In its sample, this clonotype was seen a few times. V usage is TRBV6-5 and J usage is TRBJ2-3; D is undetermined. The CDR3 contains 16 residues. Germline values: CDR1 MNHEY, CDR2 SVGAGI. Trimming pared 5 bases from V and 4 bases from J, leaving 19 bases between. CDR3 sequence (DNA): TGTGCCAGCAGTCCCCGGAATTTAGGCTGGCCAGATACGCAGTATTTT. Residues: CASSPRNLGWPDTQYF.

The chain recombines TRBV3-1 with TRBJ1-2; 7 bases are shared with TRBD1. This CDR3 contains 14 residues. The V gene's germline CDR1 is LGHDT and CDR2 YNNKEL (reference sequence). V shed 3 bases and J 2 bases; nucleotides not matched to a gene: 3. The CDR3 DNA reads TGTGCCAGCAGCCAGGGGGGACAGAACTATGGCTACACCTTC. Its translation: CASSQGGQNYGYTF.

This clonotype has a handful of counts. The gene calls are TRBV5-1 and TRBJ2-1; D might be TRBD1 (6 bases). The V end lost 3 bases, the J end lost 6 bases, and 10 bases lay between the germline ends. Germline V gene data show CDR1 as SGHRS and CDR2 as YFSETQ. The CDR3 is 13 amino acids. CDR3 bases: TGCGCCAGCAGCTCAACAGGGCCCAATGAGCAGTTCTTC. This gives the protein CASSSTGPNEQFF.

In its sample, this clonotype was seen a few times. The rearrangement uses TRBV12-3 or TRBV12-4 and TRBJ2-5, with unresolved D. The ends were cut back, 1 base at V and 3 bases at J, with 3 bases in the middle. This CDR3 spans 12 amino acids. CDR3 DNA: TGTGCCAGCAGTTTAGACGAAGAGACCCAGTACTTC. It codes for CASSLDEETQYF.

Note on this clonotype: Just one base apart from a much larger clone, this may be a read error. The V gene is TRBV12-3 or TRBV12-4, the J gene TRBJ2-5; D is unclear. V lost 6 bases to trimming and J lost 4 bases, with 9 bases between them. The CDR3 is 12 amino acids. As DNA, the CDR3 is TGTGCCAGCAGATTAACGGGAGAGACCCAGTACTTC. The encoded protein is CASRLTGETQYF.

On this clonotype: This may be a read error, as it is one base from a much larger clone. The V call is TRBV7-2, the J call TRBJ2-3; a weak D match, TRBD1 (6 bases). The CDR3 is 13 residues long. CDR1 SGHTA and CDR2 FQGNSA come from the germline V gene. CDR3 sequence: CASSLAWTDAQYF. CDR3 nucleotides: TGTGCCAGCAGCTTAGCGTGGACAGATGCGCAGTATTTT.

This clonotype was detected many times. The CDR3 reads CSARDKGDRAYEQYF. CDR3 nucleotides: TGCAGTGCTAGAGATAAGGGGGACAGGGCCTACGAGCAGTACTTC. The gene calls are TRBV20-1 and TRBJ2-7, with TRBD1 matching 9 bases. The V gene's germline CDR1 is DFQATT and CDR2 SNEGSKA (reference sequence). The length of the CDR3 is 15 residues. Germline trimming cut 0 bases from V and 2 bases from J; bases unmatched to any gene: 5.

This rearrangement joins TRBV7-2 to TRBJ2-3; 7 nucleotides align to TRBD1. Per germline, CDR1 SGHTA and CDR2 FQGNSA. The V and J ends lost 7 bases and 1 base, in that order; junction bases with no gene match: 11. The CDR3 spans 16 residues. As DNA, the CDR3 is TGTGCCAGCACCGAAACGTCAGGGACAGGCACAGATACGCAGTATTTT. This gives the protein CASTETSGTGTDTQYF.

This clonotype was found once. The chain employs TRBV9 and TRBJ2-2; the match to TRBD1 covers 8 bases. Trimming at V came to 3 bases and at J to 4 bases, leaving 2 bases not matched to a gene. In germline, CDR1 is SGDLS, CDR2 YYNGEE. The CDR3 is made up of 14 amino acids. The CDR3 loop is CASSGDRSTGELFF. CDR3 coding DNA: TGTGCCAGCAGCGGGGACAGGTCCACCGGGGAGCTGTTTTTT.